These 31 T cell receptor beta chains were sequenced from one sample in a study of blood T cells in healthy people across ages. Primers used in a second PCR of about 7 to 12 cycles were a sample-barcoded 5' primer and a J-beta primer mix. TCRdb called the 5' RACE reads again in MiXCR, with one record for every CDR3 protein. This table has about 1.1 million distinct CDR3 sequences, less than 45% appearing once. Sequenced: blood. All receptors come from a man between 18 and 29 years old in good health.

There are a few counts of this clonotype. The chain couples TRBV7-9 to TRBJ1-1; D may be TRBD1 (5 bases). Trimming shortened V by 2 bases and J by 4 bases, and 14 bases separated the two germline ends. The germline V gene has CDR1 SEHNR and CDR2 FQNEAQ (reference sequence). CDR3 length equals 15 residues. This chain's CDR3 is CASSLTLGPSTEAFF. In nucleotides, the CDR3 is TGTGCCAGCAGCTTAACACTGGGACCGAGCACTGAAGCTTTCTTT. The full variable domain, its missing parts supplied by reference TRBV7-9 and TRBJ1-1, is DTGVSQNPRHKITKRGQNVTFRCDPISEHNRLYWYRQTLGQGPEFLTYFQNEAQLEKSRLLSDRFSAERPKGSFSTLEIQRTEQGDSAMYLCASSLTLGPSTEAFFGQGTRLTVV.

This chain uses TRBV20-1 with TRBJ1-1; no reliable D call. Germline values: CDR1 DFQATT, CDR2 SNEGSKA (reference sequence). V gave up 8 bases and J gave up 1 base, with 11 bases separating them. There are 12 residues in the CDR3. CDR3 loop: CSSRRANTEAFF. CDR3 DNA sequence: TGCAGTTCCCGGAGGGCGAACACTGAAGCTTTCTTT.

V usage is TRBV12-3 or TRBV12-4 and J usage is TRBJ1-5; D remains ambiguous. The V and J ends lost 4 bases and 6 bases respectively, with 4 bases between them. The CDR3 length is 11 residues. The CDR3 protein is CASSYIQPQHF. The CDR3 region has the DNA TGTGCCAGCAGTTACATTCAGCCCCAGCATTTT.

This clonotype turned up a few times. The chain joins TRBV11-2 to TRBJ1-4, with D uncertain. The CDR3 length is 15 residues. CDR1 is SGHAT and CDR2 is FQNNGV in the germline V gene. V lost 1 base and J lost 8, with 14 bases in between. CDR3: CASSLGVSTGEKLFF. CDR3 bases: TGTGCCAGCAGCTTAGGAGTCTCGACGGGGGAAAAACTGTTTTTT.

The chain has TRBV20-1 and TRBJ1-6, with TRBD1 identical over 8 bases. Germline loops: CDR1 DFQATT, CDR2 SNEGSKA (reference sequence). The ends lost 3 bases at V and 5 bases at J; junction bases unmatched: 12. The CDR3 extends over 17 amino acids. CDR3 nucleotides: TGCAGTGCTAGCGGATCCCGAGGACAGGGAAATAATTCACCCCTCCACTTT. It specifies CSASGSRGQGNNSPLHF.

This clonotype has a handful of counts. The CDR3 DNA reads TGTGCCACCCAATTCAAACGGGACAGGATCCCCTCACTCTACGAGCAGTACTTC. Its protein product is CATQFKRDRIPSLYEQYF. The chain has TRBV25-1 and TRBJ2-7, with 8 bases matching TRBD1. This CDR3 is 18 amino acids long. Germline values: CDR1 MGHDK, CDR2 SYGVNS. V was clipped by 10 bases and J by 3 bases; unmatched bases: 23.

This clonotype occurred once. The rearrangement uses TRBV27 and TRBJ2-1, with TRBD1 matching over 7 bases. The closer fit of TRBJ2-7 to the DNA end suggests the J call may be wrong. Germline assignment: CDR1 MNHEY and CDR2 SMNVEV (reference sequence). This CDR3 contains 15 residues. CDR3 nucleotides: TGTGCCAGCAGTCCGCAGGGGGTATCGTACAATGAGCAGTACTTC. Translating it yields CASSPQGVSYNEQYF.

Only a few counts were recorded for this clonotype. This chain's CDR3 is CSASRPPNGEQVQYF. The CDR3, as DNA: TGCAGTGCTAGTCGGCCGCCCAACGGCGAGCAGGTTCAGTACTTC. The chain is built from TRBV20-1 and TRBJ2-7; unclear D gene. Between the trimmed V and J ends, which lost 3 bases and 10 bases, there was a span of 25 bases. The CDR3 has 15 amino acids. CDR1 is DFQATT and CDR2 is SNEGSKA in the germline V gene (reference sequence).

This clonotype was seen a few times. This rearrangement joins TRBV4-1 to TRBJ2-3, with D tentatively TRBD1 or TRBD2 (6 bases each). The V end lost 1 base, the J end lost 7 bases, and 15 bases lay between the germline ends. Germline V gives CDR1 MGHRA, CDR2 YSYEKL. This CDR3 has 15 amino acids. Written as DNA, the CDR3 is TGCGCCAGCAGCCAAGGAGGGGGACTGATCCATACGCAGTATTTT. It encodes CASSQGGGLIHTQYF.

The V call is TRBV7-8, the J call TRBJ2-2, with D perhaps matching TRBD1 or TRBD2 (6 bases each). Germline values: CDR1 SGHVS, CDR2 FQNEAQ. This CDR3 contains 16 residues. The V end lost 4 bases, the J end lost 7 bases, and 19 bases lay between the germline ends. The CDR3 coding sequence is TGTGCCAGCAGCTCCTCTCGATCGGGGGCATACGGGGAGCTGTTTTTT. It codes for CASSSSRSGAYGELFF.

Only one count was recorded for this clonotype. The chain combines TRBV12-3 or TRBV12-4 with TRBJ2-2; 13 bases fit TRBD2. The CDR3 has 16 amino acids. Unmatched junction bases numbered 2, after V lost 1 base and J lost 6 bases. In DNA, the CDR3 is TGTGCCAGCAGTTTAGTACTAGCGGGAGGGGCCGGGGAGCTGTTTTTT. This codes for CASSLVLAGGAGELFF.

This clonotype was seen only a few times. The chain has TRBV10-3 and TRBJ2-5; TRBD1 matches at 7 bases. There are 14 residues in the CDR3. J was trimmed by 1 base and V by 4 bases; bases with no gene match: 3. The germline CDR1 and CDR2 sequences are ENHRY and SYGVKD. The CDR3 is CAISGGQIQETQYF. The CDR3 DNA reads as TGTGCCATCAGTGGGGGACAGATCCAAGAGACCCAGTACTTC.

This clonotype was detected many times. The rearrangement uses TRBV7-6 and TRBJ2-3; D is unclear. This CDR3 spans 14 amino acids. V was pared by 5 bases and J by 1 base, with 10 bases between. Germline CDR1 is SGHVS and CDR2 is FNYEAQ. The CDR3 nucleotides are TGTGCCAGCAGCCGTAGAACTGGCACAGATACGCAGTATTTT. Its translation is CASSRRTGTDTQYF.

The chain combines TRBV20-1 with TRBJ2-3, with 8 bases that match TRBD1. Germline V gene data show CDR1 as DFQATT and CDR2 as SNEGSKA (reference sequence). Trimming removed 6 bases from V and 2 bases from J; junction bases left unmatched: 10. This CDR3 contains 15 residues. Here the CDR3 reads CSANPGQGPTDTQYF. The CDR3 DNA is TGCAGTGCAAACCCTGGACAGGGCCCCACAGATACGCAGTATTTT.

V gene TRBV24-1 combines with J gene TRBJ2-1, with TRBD2 matching over 9 bases. V lost 4 bases to trimming and J lost 4 bases; unmatched junction nucleotides: 4. The CDR3 is made up of 15 amino acids. Looked up from germline, CDR1 is KGHDR and CDR2 is SFDVKD. The CDR3 sequence is CATSEAAGGYNEQFF. The CDR3 DNA reads TGTGCCACCAGTGAAGCGGCGGGGGGGTACAATGAGCAGTTCTTC.

The chain carries TRBV2 and TRBJ1-2; D is unresolved. Trimming left V 10 bases short and J 4 bases short, with 10 bases between. The germline CDR1 and CDR2 sequences are SNHLY and FYNNEI. CDR3 size: 11 residues. CDR3 DNA: TGTGCCAAGGCGACGGGCTATGGCTACACCTTC. It codes for CAKATGYGYTF.

This clonotype appeared a single time. The rearrangement uses TRBV9 and TRBJ2-1, with 10 bases identical to TRBD2. The DNA matches TRBJ2-7 better at its end, which makes the J call doubtful. The CDR3 consists of 15 residues. In germline, CDR1 is SGDLS, CDR2 YYNGEE. CDR3 in amino acids: CASSERTSGNNEQYF. CDR3 nucleotides: TGTGCCAGCAGCGAGCGGACTAGCGGAAACAATGAGCAGTACTTC.

V and J are TRBV7-2 and TRBJ1-2, with unresolved D. This CDR3 spans 14 amino acids. Germline values: CDR1 SGHTA, CDR2 FQGNSA. Trimming removed 1 base from V and 8 bases from J, with 14 bases in between. The CDR3 DNA follows: TGTGCCAGCAGCTTAGTTGTCCCGCAGCCGGGCTACACCTTC. Its protein product is CASSLVVPQPGYTF.

This clonotype was seen a handful of times. This sequence joins TRBV6-6 and TRBJ1-2, with a weak D call TRBD1 (5 bases). The V and J ends lost 5 bases and 1 base respectively, with 11 bases between them. CDR3 length: 14 amino acids. Germline loops: CDR1 MNHNY, CDR2 SVGAGI (reference sequence). This CDR3 is CASSRQLDNYGYTF. The CDR3 DNA follows: TGTGCCAGCAGTAGACAGCTAGATAACTATGGCTACACCTTC.

The chain joins TRBV9 to TRBJ2-3; D possibly uses TRBD1 or TRBD2 (5 bases each). Looked up from germline, CDR1 is SGDLS and CDR2 is YYNGEE. V was clipped by 4 bases and J by 0 bases, with 18 bases between them. The length of the CDR3 is 17 residues. CDR3 protein: CASSSTVIGGSTDTQYF. CDR3 bases: TGTGCCAGCAGCTCCACCGTCATTGGGGGTAGCACAGATACGCAGTATTTT.

This clonotype was picked up a small number of times. The gene calls are TRBV25-1 and TRBJ1-2; the D gene is possibly TRBD1 (5 bases). The V end was cut by 0 bases, the J end by 8 bases, with 19 bases between. Germline lookup yields CDR1 MGHDK and CDR2 SYGVNS. This CDR3 spans 16 amino acids. CDR3 sequence (DNA): TGTGCCAGCAGTGAATATGGAAGTCTCGGGACGCAGGGCTACACCTTC. It codes for CASSEYGSLGTQGYTF.

The rearrangement joins TRBV9 to TRBJ2-5; D remains unclear. Trimming shortened V by 7 bases and J by 1 base, and 8 bases separated the two germline ends. The CDR3 has 12 amino acids. Germline V gene data show CDR1 as SGDLS and CDR2 as YYNGEE. CDR3 sequence (DNA): TGTGCCAGCCTCCCTATCCAAGAGACCCAGTACTTC. Translation gives CASLPIQETQYF.

This chain joins TRBV27 and TRBJ2-7; a weak D match, TRBD2 (5 bases). The CDR3 contains 13 residues. V lost 8 bases, J lost 8 bases, and 19 bases lay in between. Per germline, CDR1 MNHEY and CDR2 SMNVEV (reference sequence). CDR3 residues: CASSARGPLKQYF. The CDR3 DNA is TGTGCCAGCTCCGCCCGAGGGCCTTTAAAGCAGTACTTC.

This clonotype was detected only a few times. This chain joins TRBV20-1 and TRBJ1-1, with 9 bases lining up with TRBD1. This CDR3 comprises 15 residues. From germline, CDR1 is DFQATT and CDR2 SNEGSKA (reference sequence). Losses at the gene ends were 1 base for V and 1 base for J; bases not matched to a gene: 4. The CDR3 reads CSARAGQGPNTEAFF. The CDR3 bases are TGCAGTGCTAGAGCGGGACAGGGCCCGAACACTGAAGCTTTCTTT.

This clonotype showed up just a few times. The chain combines TRBV9 with TRBJ2-1; unclear D gene. In germline, CDR1 is SGDLS, CDR2 YYNGEE. CDR3 length: 12 residues. V lost 1 base, J lost 6 bases, and 5 bases lay in between. The CDR3 spells CASSVNTNEQFF. The DNA of the CDR3 is TGTGCCAGCAGCGTAAACACCAATGAGCAGTTCTTC.

This clonotype was seen more than once but under ten times. V usage is TRBV2 and J usage is TRBJ2-1, with 7 bases that match TRBD2. After removal of 7 bases from V and 6 bases from J, the junction contained 9 bases not matched to a gene. The CDR3 totals 14 residues. Germline V gene lookup returns CDR1 SNHLY and CDR2 FYNNEI. The CDR3 protein is CASIMRLARNEQFF. As DNA, the CDR3 is TGTGCCAGCATCATGAGACTAGCACGCAATGAGCAGTTCTTC.

In this sample, this clonotype turned up a few times. The genes are TRBV20-1 and TRBJ1-5; a possible D gene is TRBD1 (6 bases). The CDR3 is 17 residues long. V dropped 3 bases and J dropped 1 base, with 19 bases sitting between them. Germline V gives CDR1 DFQATT, CDR2 SNEGSKA (reference sequence). DNA of the CDR3: TGCAGTGCTAGGGAAGAACAGGGACTGTTGAGCAATCAGCCCCAGCATTTT. This codes for CSAREEQGLLSNQPQHF.

V usage is TRBV7-9 and J usage is TRBJ1-1; TRBD1 aligns across 9 bases. The CDR3 consists of 14 residues. From germline, CDR1 is SEHNR and CDR2 FQNEAQ (reference sequence). V was pared by 5 bases and J by 4 bases, with 5 bases of the junction left unmatched. The CDR3: CASSTRQGVTEAFF. CDR3 DNA sequence: TGTGCCAGCAGCACCAGACAGGGGGTCACTGAAGCTTTCTTT.

This clonotype has only a few counts. J is TRBJ1-4 and V is TRBV7-2; TRBD1 is a possible D gene (6 bases). CDR1 is SGHTA, CDR2 FQGNSA, per germline. The germline V and J ends were trimmed by 1 base and 3 bases, with 9 bases remaining between them. This CDR3 spans 15 amino acids. The CDR3 here is CASSLGGHSNEKLFF. CDR3 nucleotide sequence: TGTGCCAGCAGCTTAGGGGGACACTCTAATGAAAAACTGTTTTTT. Complete variable domain (other parts from reference TRBV7-2 and TRBJ1-4): GAGVSQSPSNKVTEKGKDVELRCDPISGHTALYWYRQSLGQGLEFLIYFQGNSAPDKSGLPSDRFSAERTGGSVSTLTIQRTQQEDSAVYLCASSLGGHSNEKLFFGSGTQLSVL.

The gene calls are TRBV6-5 and TRBJ2-7; perhaps TRBD2 as D (6 bases). CDR3 length: 14 residues. The V end was cut by 7 bases, the J end by 1 base, with 14 bases between. The germline V gene has CDR1 MNHEY and CDR2 SVGAGI. This chain's CDR3 is CASTRGRGSYEQYF. For the CDR3, the DNA is TGTGCCAGCACTAGGGGTCGGGGGTCCTACGAGCAGTACTTC.

V and J are TRBV2 and TRBJ2-3; D remains unclear. Trimming shortened V by 3 bases and J by 1 base, and 14 bases separated the two germline ends. CDR3 length equals 16 residues. Germline assignment: CDR1 SNHLY and CDR2 FYNNEI. The CDR3 DNA sequence: TGTGCCAGCAGTGACGTCAGGATACTTCGCACAGATACGCAGTATTTT. It codes for CASSDVRILRTDTQYF.